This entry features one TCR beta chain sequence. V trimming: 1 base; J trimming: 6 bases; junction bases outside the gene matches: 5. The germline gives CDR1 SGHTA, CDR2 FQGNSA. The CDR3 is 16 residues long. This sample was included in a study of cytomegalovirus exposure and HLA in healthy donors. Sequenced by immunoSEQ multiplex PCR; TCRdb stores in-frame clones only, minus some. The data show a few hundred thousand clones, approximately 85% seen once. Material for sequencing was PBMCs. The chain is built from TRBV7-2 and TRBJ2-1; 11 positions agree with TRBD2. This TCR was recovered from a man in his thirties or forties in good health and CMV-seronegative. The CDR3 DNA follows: TGTGCCAGCAGCTTAGGTAGCGGGGGGGCCCTCAATGAGCAGTTCTTC. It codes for CASSLGSGGALNEQFF.